The 24 T cell receptor beta chains below come from one sample, sequenced in a study of blood T cell repertoires in COVID-19 (dated by TCRdb to 2018 to 2020). Receptor amplification or capture employed the immunoSEQ multiplex PCR assay. Drawn from immuneACCESS, this table holds only the in-frame rearrangements with V and J called that TCRdb kept. Clones are partly lost; checked studies trace under half to an unresolved V gene and leave the rest unexplained. For this sample the table gives some 100,000 clones, of which approximately 86% were detected only once. Together, the top ten hold 9% to 12% of the sample. The sequenced sample was peripheral blood. The receptors here all came from a man aged 50-60 years with acute or convalescent COVID-19.

The chain joins TRBV4-1 to TRBJ2-7; 8 bases are a match to TRBD2. The CDR3 loop spans 15 amino acids. Germline loops: CDR1 MGHRA, CDR2 YSYEKL. Germline trimming cut 0 bases from V and 2 bases from J; bases unmatched to any gene: 3. The DNA for the CDR3 is TGCGCCAGCAGCCAAGATACAGCGGGAGCCTACGAGCAGTACTTC. It translates to CASSQDTAGAYEQYF.

The chain has TRBV7-9 and TRBJ2-1; 8 nucleotides align to TRBD1. Losses at the gene ends were 2 bases for V and 0 bases for J; bases not matched to a gene: 3. The CDR3 contains 16 residues. Per germline, CDR1 SEHNR and CDR2 FQNEAQ (reference sequence). The CDR3 loop is CASSLNRGASYNEQFF. DNA of the CDR3: TGTGCCAGCAGCTTAAACAGGGGGGCCTCCTACAATGAGCAGTTCTTC.

This chain uses TRBV28 with TRBJ2-1; 9 bases are shared with TRBD2. The germline V gene has CDR1 MDHEN and CDR2 SYDVKM. The CDR3 spans 15 residues. Trimming took 6 bases from V and 6 from J; bases not matched to a gene: 9. For the CDR3, the DNA is TGTGCCAGCAGCGGGAGGACTAGCGTGATCAATGAGCAGTTCTTC. This gives the protein CASSGRTSVINEQFF.

The chain has TRBV15 and TRBJ2-5; the D gene is possibly TRBD1 (5 bases). The ends were cut back, 1 base at V and 3 bases at J, with 12 bases in the middle. Germline CDR1 reads LNHNV; CDR2 reads YYDKDF (reference sequence). This CDR3 contains 15 residues. CDR3 sequence: CATSRAPQEKETQYF. CDR3 bases: TGTGCCACCAGCAGAGCCCCACAGGAAAAAGAGACCCAGTACTTC.

The chain links TRBV5-8 to TRBJ1-4; no definite D call. V was trimmed by 0 bases and J by 8 bases, leaving 5 bases between them. There are 12 residues in the CDR3. Germline CDR1 reads SGHTS; CDR2 reads YDEGEE. The CDR3, as DNA: TGTGCCAGCAGCTTGGGGGCCGAAAAACTGTTTTTT. Protein product: CASSLGAEKLFF.

The CDR3 bases are TGTGCCAGCAGTTCCGGAGCGACGAGCTCCTACAATGAGCAGTTCTTC. It specifies CASSSGATSSYNEQFF. This rearrangement joins TRBV11-3 to TRBJ2-1; D gene unclear. CDR3 length: 16 residues. The V gene's germline CDR1 is SGHNT and CDR2 YENEEA. Trimming cost V 6 bases and J 0 bases, with 15 bases left between them.

This clone was detected only once. This chain uses TRBV24-1 with TRBJ2-3, with 12 bases lining up with TRBD2. The J segment lost 5 bases and the V segment lost 5 bases, leaving 4 bases of the junction unmatched. CDR1 is KGHDR and CDR2 is SFDVKD in the germline V gene. The CDR3 runs 15 residues. CDR3 bases: TGTGCCACCAGTGTGCTAGCGGGGGGGGGAGATACGCAGTATTTT. Its translation: CATSVLAGGGDTQYF.

In nucleotides, the CDR3 is TGTGCCAGCAGCACCGGCAACGGGGGTCAGCCCCAGCATTTT. Translated, it gives CASSTGNGGQPQHF. The chain recombines TRBV13 with TRBJ1-5; a weak D match, TRBD1 (5 bases). The CDR3 is 14 residues long. Germline CDR1 PRHDT, CDR2 FYEKMQ (reference sequence). Trimming shortened V by 5 bases and J by 6 bases, and 14 bases separated the two germline ends.

This chain links TRBV18 with TRBJ2-3, with D unresolved. Trimming stripped 6 bases from V and 1 base from J, with 11 bases between. The CDR3 spans 14 residues. The germline V gene has CDR1 KGHSH and CDR2 LQKENI. The CDR3 nucleotides read TGTGCCAGCTCCCCAAACCTAGGCACAGATACGCAGTATTTT. Protein product: CASSPNLGTDTQYF.

This clone was recorded a few times. The chain joins TRBV5-1 to TRBJ1-1, with 7 bases matching TRBD1. Trimming removed 2 bases from V and 3 bases from J; junction bases left unmatched: 7. This CDR3 is 15 amino acids long. Germline V lookup: CDR1 SGHRS, CDR2 YFSETQ. CDR3 residues: CASSLQGRRDTEAFF. As DNA, the CDR3 is TGCGCCAGCAGCTTACAGGGGAGACGGGACACTGAAGCTTTCTTT.

This clone was counted between two and nine times. The CDR3 DNA reads TGTGCCAGCAGCCAAGATCTCGTTCGCTCTGGGGCCAACGTCCTGACTTTC. It yields the protein CASSQDLVRSGANVLTF. V is TRBV3-1 (or the pseudogene TRBV3-2) and J is TRBJ2-6, with no clear D. Trimming removed 0 bases from V and 0 bases from J, with 9 bases in between. CDR1 is LGHDT, CDR2 YNNKEL, per germline (reference sequence). CDR3 length equals 17 residues.

The chain carries TRBV19 and TRBJ2-2; 8 bases line up with TRBD2. Germline loops: CDR1 LNHDA, CDR2 SQIVND (reference sequence). The CDR3 extends over 18 amino acids. After removal of 6 bases from V and 1 base from J, the junction contained 13 bases not matched to a gene. The CDR3 here is CASRPGLVVNRNTGELFF. Here the CDR3 DNA reads TGTGCCAGTAGACCGGGACTAGTAGTTAATAGGAACACCGGGGAGCTGTTTTTT.

The chain combines TRBV19 with TRBJ2-2; TRBD2 agrees at 10 bases. V was clipped by 5 bases and J by 1 base; unmatched bases: 4. The CDR3 is 16 amino acids. Per germline, CDR1 LNHDA and CDR2 SQIVND (reference sequence). The chain's CDR3 is CASSPRTSGNTGELFF. For the CDR3, the DNA is TGTGCCAGTAGTCCACGGACTAGCGGGAACACCGGGGAGCTGTTTTTT.

This rearrangement joins TRBV14 to TRBJ1-6; D unclear. Germline CDR1 is SGHDN and CDR2 is FVKESK. This CDR3 contains 13 residues. Trimming left V 1 base short and J 7 bases short, with 5 bases between. CDR3 amino acids: CASSQVENSPLHF. In DNA form, the CDR3 reads TGTGCCAGCAGCCAAGTGGAGAATTCACCCCTCCACTTT.

This chain connects TRBV18 to TRBJ2-7, with TRBD1 as a possible D gene (6 bases). The CDR3 runs to 12 residues. Germline CDR1 is KGHSH and CDR2 is LQKENI. V lost 3 bases to trimming and J lost 7 bases, with 10 bases between them. CDR3 in amino acids: CASSPGQPEQYF. CDR3 bases: TGTGCCAGCTCACCCGGACAGCCGGAGCAGTACTTC.

This sequence joins TRBV2 and TRBJ2-1; D gene ambiguous. The ends were cut back, 3 bases at V and 4 bases at J, with 16 bases in the middle. Looked up from germline, CDR1 is SNHLY and CDR2 is FYNNEI. This CDR3 comprises 16 residues. This CDR3 reads CASSDSGVGLYNEQFF. CDR3 DNA: TGTGCCAGCAGTGATTCGGGTGTAGGATTATACAATGAGCAGTTCTTC.

The CDR3 DNA follows: TGCAGTGCTAGTCGAAACTCTGAAGCTTTCTTT. It is translated as CSASRNSEAFF. The rearrangement uses TRBV20-1 and TRBJ1-1, with D hard to call. Germline V gene lookup returns CDR1 DFQATT and CDR2 SNEGSKA (reference sequence). Trimming removed 3 bases at V and 6 bases at J, with 8 bases between. The CDR3 sequence is 11 residues long.

This chain links TRBV15 with TRBJ2-1; D perhaps matches TRBD2 (5 bases). This CDR3 has 15 amino acids. The V gene lost 1 base and the J gene lost 6 bases, with 13 bases spanning the gap. Germline V gene lookup returns CDR1 LNHNV and CDR2 YYDKDF (reference sequence). For the CDR3, the DNA is TGTGCCACCAGCAGAGGGGTGGGAGCCGTCAATGAGCAGTTCTTC. This translates into CATSRGVGAVNEQFF.

The chain joins TRBV27 to TRBJ2-1; weak D call: TRBD1 (6 bases). Trimming removed 2 bases at V and 8 bases at J, with 10 bases between. The CDR3 loop spans 13 amino acids. Germline loops: CDR1 MNHEY, CDR2 SMNVEV (reference sequence). CDR3 sequence (DNA): TGTGCCAGCAGTTTAAGGGGGTACGATGAGCAGTTCTTC. Protein: CASSLRGYDEQFF.

The chain couples TRBV2 to TRBJ1-1, with TRBD1 as a possible D gene (6 bases). Germline-derived CDR1 and CDR2 are SNHLY and FYNNEI. The CDR3 has 14 amino acids. V shed 5 bases and J shed 5 bases, with 15 bases lying between them. This CDR3 is CASSTSSRGTEAFF. The DNA for the CDR3 is TGTGCCAGCAGTACAAGCTCGAGGGGGACTGAAGCTTTCTTT.

The V and J genes are TRBV19 and TRBJ2-1; D is unresolved. Germline V gene sequence: CDR1 LNHDA, CDR2 SQIVND (reference sequence). The CDR3 runs to 14 residues. Trimming removed 3 bases from V and 0 bases from J, with 6 bases in between. The CDR3 DNA sequence: TGTGCCAGTAGTATTTATAGCTCCTACAATGAGCAGTTCTTC. It codes for CASSIYSSYNEQFF.

The chain links TRBV6-5 to TRBJ2-7; D perhaps matches TRBD2 (6 bases). Per the germline V gene, CDR1 is MNHEY and CDR2 is SVGAGI. Between the trimmed V and J ends, which lost 6 bases and 3 bases, there was a span of 18 bases. The CDR3 is 15 residues long. This chain's CDR3 is CASSGVGTADYEQYF. In nucleotides, the CDR3 is TGTGCCAGCAGCGGTGTTGGGACTGCAGACTACGAGCAGTACTTC.

This clone occurred a few times. The chain links TRBV5-1 to TRBJ2-7; 8 bases match TRBD1. J lost 2 bases, V lost 4 bases, and 5 bases had no gene match. Germline V lookup: CDR1 SGHRS, CDR2 YFSETQ. This CDR3 spans 14 amino acids. The CDR3 DNA follows: TGCGCCAGCAGCAACAGGGACAGGCCCTACGAGCAGTACTTC. This translates into CASSNRDRPYEQYF.

This clone was seen once. The chain has TRBV6-4 and TRBJ1-2, with TRBD1 matching over 7 bases. The CDR3 length is 14 residues. V dropped 5 bases and J dropped 2; count of bases not matched to a gene: 5. Germline values: CDR1 MRHNA, CDR2 SNTAGT. CDR3 loop: CASSKAGGNYGYTF. In DNA, the CDR3 is TGTGCCAGCAGTAAAGCAGGGGGAAACTATGGCTACACCTTC.